The rows below give T cell receptor beta chains drawn from one sample of a study of cytomegalovirus exposure and HLA in healthy donors. Only in-frame clones appear in the TCRdb table, and some are missing; sequencing was by immunoSEQ multiplex PCR. The repertoire holds around 150,000 clones, approximately 80% seen once, with about 4% in the top ten. The specimen was PBMCs. These receptors were taken from a man aged 25-40 years in good health and CMV-seropositive. The conserved cysteine and the conserved F or W are not part of the CDR3 here. The D gene is left open where the match is weak.

d_call: .; cdr3_length: 9; v_call: TRBV2; j_call: TRBJ1-1; cdr3_aa: ASREGREAF
d_call: TRBD2; cdr3_length: 13; v_call: TRBV27; j_call: TRBJ2-3; cdr3_aa: ASSSRGGSVDTQY
d_call: .; cdr3_length: 8; v_call: TRBV4-1; j_call: TRBJ2-1; cdr3_aa: ASSQEAQF
d_call: TRBD2; cdr3_length: 13; v_call: TRBV6-5; j_call: TRBJ2-3; cdr3_aa: ASAYLAGGTDTQY
d_call: TRBD2; cdr3_length: 15; v_call: TRBV30; j_call: TRBJ2-3; cdr3_aa: AWSLTRTSGYTDTQY
d_call: .; cdr3_length: 11; v_call: TRBV11-3; j_call: TRBJ2-5; cdr3_aa: ASSLGEQETQY
d_call: .; cdr3_length: 12; v_call: TRBV5-1; j_call: TRBJ1-5; cdr3_aa: ASPFKRRNQPQH
d_call: TRBD1; cdr3_length: 13; v_call: TRBV28; j_call: TRBJ1-1; cdr3_aa: ASSSGQGLGTEAF
d_call: TRBD2; cdr3_length: 12; v_call: TRBV28; j_call: TRBJ2-7; cdr3_aa: ASSPTSGPYEQY
d_call: .; cdr3_length: 10; v_call: TRBV7-2; j_call: TRBJ2-7; cdr3_aa: ASSLARHEQY
d_call: .; cdr3_length: 12; v_call: TRBV14; j_call: TRBJ2-7; cdr3_aa: ASSPVHNSYEQY
d_call: TRBD1; cdr3_length: 13; v_call: TRBV28; j_call: TRBJ2-2; cdr3_aa: ASSSQGTNTGELF
d_call: .; cdr3_length: 11; v_call: TRBV9; j_call: TRBJ2-7; cdr3_aa: ASSASQGAEQY
d_call: TRBD2; cdr3_length: 11; v_call: TRBV7-2; j_call: TRBJ2-7; cdr3_aa: ASRYSGGYEQY
d_call: .; cdr3_length: 13; v_call: TRBV6-5; j_call: TRBJ2-7; cdr3_aa: ASSYGHPRSYEQY
d_call: TRBD2; cdr3_length: 14; v_call: TRBV5-1; j_call: TRBJ2-5; cdr3_aa: ASSPGLAGGPETQY
d_call: .; cdr3_length: 12; v_call: TRBV5-6; j_call: TRBJ2-7; cdr3_aa: ASTLVGSSYEQY
d_call: TRBD1; cdr3_length: 14; v_call: TRBV11-2; j_call: TRBJ2-3; cdr3_aa: ASSTPGTDPTDTQY
d_call: TRBD1; cdr3_length: 14; v_call: TRBV5-1; j_call: TRBJ2-2; cdr3_aa: ASRAPGQGLSGELF
d_call: .; cdr3_length: 11; v_call: TRBV10-3; j_call: TRBJ2-1; cdr3_aa: AISSPQGNEQF
d_call: TRBD2; cdr3_length: 17; v_call: TRBV9; j_call: TRBJ2-3; cdr3_aa: ASSPKGRGSGGAADTQY
d_call: TRBD1; cdr3_length: 13; v_call: TRBV6-6; j_call: TRBJ1-5; cdr3_aa: ASTPRTGGHQPQH
d_call: .; cdr3_length: 13; v_call: TRBV28; j_call: TRBJ1-4; cdr3_aa: ASSLVRGFGEKLF
d_call: TRBD2; cdr3_length: 11; v_call: TRBV29-1; j_call: TRBJ2-3; cdr3_aa: SVVVGEGDTQY
d_call: .; cdr3_length: 14; v_call: TRBV4-1; j_call: TRBJ2-5; cdr3_aa: ASSQARSVTEETQY
d_call: TRBD1; cdr3_length: 13; v_call: TRBV25-1; j_call: TRBJ1-4; cdr3_aa: ASSLTGGANEKLF
d_call: .; cdr3_length: 9; v_call: TRBV7-8; j_call: TRBJ2-3; cdr3_aa: ASSLLDTQY
d_call: TRBD1; cdr3_length: 11; v_call: TRBV27; j_call: TRBJ2-7; cdr3_aa: ATAGTGSDEQY
d_call: .; cdr3_length: 10; v_call: TRBV15; j_call: TRBJ1-4; cdr3_aa: ATSTWREKLF
d_call: TRBD1; cdr3_length: 14; v_call: TRBV6-1; j_call: TRBJ1-5; cdr3_aa: ASSETWDRGNQPQH
d_call: TRBD2; cdr3_length: 13; v_call: TRBV11-3; j_call: TRBJ2-7; cdr3_aa: ASSQSGLAGYEQY
d_call: .; cdr3_length: 14; v_call: TRBV18; j_call: TRBJ1-2; cdr3_aa: ASSPSGAGTNYGYT
d_call: .; cdr3_length: 14; v_call: TRBV29-1; j_call: TRBJ2-5; cdr3_aa: SVEGGWVTTQETQY
d_call: TRBD1; cdr3_length: 10; v_call: TRBV19; j_call: TRBJ1-2; cdr3_aa: ASTPGGYGYT
d_call: TRBD2; cdr3_length: 14; v_call: TRBV5-5; j_call: TRBJ2-5; cdr3_aa: ASSLELAGGRETQY
d_call: .; cdr3_length: 15; v_call: TRBV28; j_call: TRBJ2-2; cdr3_aa: ASSPIDTRSNTGELF
d_call: .; cdr3_length: 15; v_call: TRBV27; j_call: TRBJ1-1; cdr3_aa: ASSLFPGSRGDTEAF
d_call: .; cdr3_length: 13; v_call: TRBV5-1; j_call: TRBJ1-2; cdr3_aa: ASSLGTGTLYGYT
d_call: TRBD1; cdr3_length: 13; v_call: TRBV27; j_call: TRBJ1-5; cdr3_aa: ASSLGTGRNQPQH